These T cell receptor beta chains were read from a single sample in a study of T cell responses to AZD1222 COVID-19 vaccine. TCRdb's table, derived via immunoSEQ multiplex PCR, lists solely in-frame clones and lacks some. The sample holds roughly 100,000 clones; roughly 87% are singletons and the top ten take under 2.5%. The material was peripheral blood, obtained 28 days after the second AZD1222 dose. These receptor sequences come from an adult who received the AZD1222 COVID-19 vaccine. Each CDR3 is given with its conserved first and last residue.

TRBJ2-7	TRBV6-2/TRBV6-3	CASSWGGHHGGSYEQYF
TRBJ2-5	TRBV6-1	CASSEGLDGAETQYF
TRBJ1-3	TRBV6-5	CASRRTGTGNTIYF
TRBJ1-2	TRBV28	CASTGPGQGSLYGYTF
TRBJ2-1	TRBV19	CASGTSGNNEQFF
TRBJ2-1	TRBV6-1	CASSDSGDEQFF
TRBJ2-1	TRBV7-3	CASSLWSGSSYNEQFF
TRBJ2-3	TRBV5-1	CASSLLSSGTRATQYF
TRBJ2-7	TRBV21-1	CASSAHLGTGGSYEQYF
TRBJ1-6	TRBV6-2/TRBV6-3	CASSYEARGRSPLHF
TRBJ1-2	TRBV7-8	CASSQHRFRKTNYGYTF
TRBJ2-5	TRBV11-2	CASSFLAGTETQYF
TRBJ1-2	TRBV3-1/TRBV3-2	CASSPTRVGGGYTF
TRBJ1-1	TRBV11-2	CASSRGTLGTEAFF
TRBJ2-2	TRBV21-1	CASSKGTSLLNTGELFF
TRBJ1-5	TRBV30	CAWSVQGNQPQHF
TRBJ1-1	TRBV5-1	CASSLGPVGQGYTEAFF
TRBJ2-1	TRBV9	CASSIGTSGSYNEQFF
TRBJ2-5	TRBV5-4	CATSFSGRGGDIQETQYF
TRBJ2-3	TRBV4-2	CASKPGGSNTDTQYF
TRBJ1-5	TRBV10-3	CAISPGQESNQPQHF
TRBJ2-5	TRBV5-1	CASSLRRVETQYF
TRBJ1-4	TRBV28	CASSSGHAGGGLFF
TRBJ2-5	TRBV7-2	CASSARAGGVETQYF
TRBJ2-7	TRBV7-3	CASSLRPGTGNEQYF
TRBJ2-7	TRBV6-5	CASTGLAGDEQYF
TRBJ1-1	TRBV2	CASSGPPNTEAFF
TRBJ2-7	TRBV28	CASSQQGGSYEQYF
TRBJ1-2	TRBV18	CASSRVPGGYTF
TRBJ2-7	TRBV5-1	CASSLGGSSYEQYF
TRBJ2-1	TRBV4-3	CASSQAGVDEQFF
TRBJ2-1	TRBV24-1	CATSESGLAGDLGEQFF
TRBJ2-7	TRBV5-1	CASGRGGSYEQYF
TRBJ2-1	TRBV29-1	CSVDVVGGGADEQFF
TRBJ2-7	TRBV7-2	CASSPRTSVYEQYF
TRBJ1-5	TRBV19	CASSIVGQEKRHSNQPQHF